This T cell receptor (beta chain) is drawn from a study of T cells in Graves' hyperthyroidism and ophthalmopathy. Findings and limits, study-wide: Blood shared most expanded thyroid clonotypes above 0.001.

Amplified regions were TCR beta CDR3 sequences from RNA transcripts. An initial round of RT-PCR targeting the TCR CDR3 relied on the HTBI primer set. TCRdb analysed the multiplex PCR reads with MiXCR anew, one entry per CDR3 protein. The profile shows almost 600,000 distinct CDR3 sequences, approximately 14% of them singletons. PBMCs were derived from roughly 10 ml fresh peripheral blood. This clonotype was found a few times. Its antigen is undetermined. Sequencing input: blood. The source is a woman under 40 with Graves' hyperthyroidism that later progressed to Graves' ophthalmopathy.

The CDR3 here is CAISEVASGRDNEQFF. CDR3 DNA sequence: TGTGCCATCAGTGAGGTCGCTAGCGGGAGAGACAATGAGCAGTTCTTC. The rearrangement uses TRBV10-3 and TRBJ2-1, with 10 positions matching TRBD2. V was pared by 2 bases and J by 5 bases, with 6 bases of the junction left unmatched. CDR1 is ENHRY, CDR2 SYGVKD, per germline. This CDR3 region has 16 residues.